This T cell receptor beta chain is drawn from a study of cytomegalovirus exposure and HLA in healthy donors. Trimming stripped 0 bases from V and 6 bases from J, with 7 bases between. Germline V gene sequence: CDR1 SQVTM, CDR2 ANQGSEA. The CDR3 covers 12 residues. PCR used 60 Vbeta primers and 13 Jbeta primers. In the authors' workflow: Later work found roughly 80 million unique TCR beta chains, with 9 million to 13 million shared. Using immunoSEQ multiplex PCR, the repertoire was profiled, and TCRdb retains in-frame clones only, with some absent. V, J and clone size reflect that table, while D and trimming were determined from the DNA. In the table there are approximately 50,000 clones, 81% of which are singletons.

The sample consisted of PBMCs. The chain recombines TRBV29-1 with TRBJ2-3; D not resolved. This clonotype originated in a boy younger than 18 in good health and CMV-seropositive. CDR3: CSVEEHWDTQYF. The CDR3, as DNA: TGCAGCGTTGAAGAACATTGGGATACGCAGTATTTT.